The 15 T cell receptor beta chains below come from one sample, sequenced in a study of blood T cell repertoires in COVID-19. TCRdb's copy holds only in-frame clones and misses some; the assay was immunoSEQ multiplex PCR. The sample holds approximately 300,000 clones; around 87% are singletons and the top ten take 5.3%. Sequenced input: PBMCs or T cells enriched from blood (not recorded which). These receptors originate from a young woman who had recovered from COVID-19.

The J gene is TRBJ1-2, the V gene TRBV15; 12 bases align to TRBD1. J was trimmed by 8 bases and V by 3 bases; bases with no gene match: 4. CDR1 and CDR2 from the germline V gene are LNHNV and YYDKDF (reference sequence). The CDR3 consists of 14 residues. CDR3 bases: TGTGCCACCAGCAGGGGGGACAGGGGGCTGGGCTACACCTTC. This translates into CATSRGDRGLGYTF.

V is TRBV10-3 and J is TRBJ2-1, with 7 bases fitting TRBD1. Germline V lookup: CDR1 ENHRY, CDR2 SYGVKD. V was pared by 0 bases and J by 10 bases, with 9 bases of the junction left unmatched. The CDR3 runs to 15 residues. CDR3 amino acids: CAISESPKGAREQFF. The CDR3 DNA follows: TGTGCCATCAGTGAGTCACCCAAGGGGGCGAGGGAGCAGTTCTTC.

V and J are TRBV4-2 and TRBJ2-2, with a possible D match to TRBD2 (6 bases). This CDR3 is built from 15 residues. Deletions cut 4 bases from V and 3 bases from J, with 12 bases between. Germline loops: CDR1 LGHNA, CDR2 YNFKEQ. CDR3: CASSPLGGDTGELFF. The CDR3 DNA reads as TGTGCCAGCAGCCCGCTAGGAGGGGACACCGGGGAGCTGTTTTTT.

With regard to this clone: The sample contains more than one DNA sequence encoding this CDR3. The chain recombines TRBV18 with TRBJ2-5, with TRBD1 matching over 7 bases. J lost 2 bases, V lost 1 base, and 1 base had no gene match. The germline gives CDR1 KGHSH, CDR2 LQKENI. CDR3 size: 14 residues. CDR3 in DNA: TGTGCCAGCTCACCACGGGACAGACAAGAGACCCAGTACTTC. This sequence encodes CASSPRDRQETQYF.

The J gene is TRBJ1-5, the V gene TRBV28; possibly TRBD1 for D (6 bases). V was shortened by 6 bases and J by 0 bases, with 15 bases between the two germline ends. The CDR3 extends over 16 amino acids. Germline loops: CDR1 MDHEN, CDR2 SYDVKM. CDR3 coding DNA: TGTGCCAGCAGGCCGGGGGGCCCTTATAGCAATCAGCCCCAGCATTTT. It yields the protein CASRPGGPYSNQPQHF.

V gene TRBV28 combines with J gene TRBJ1-5; no clear D. Germline CDR1 reads MDHEN; CDR2 reads SYDVKM. This CDR3 has 14 residues. V lost 2 bases, J lost 7 bases, and 12 bases lay in between. CDR3 residues: CASSLGGSGQPQHF. CDR3 nucleotides: TGTGCCAGCAGTTTAGGTGGGTCGGGGCAGCCCCAGCATTTT.

J is TRBJ2-3 and V is TRBV6-4, with TRBD2 as a possible D gene (6 bases). This CDR3 comprises 15 residues. Trimming shortened V by 3 bases and J by 2 bases, and 12 bases separated the two germline ends. Germline-derived CDR1 and CDR2 are MRHNA and SNTAGT. The CDR3 coding sequence is TGTGCCAGCAGTGAACGAGGGGAGGTCACAGATACGCAGTATTTT. Residues: CASSERGEVTDTQYF.

The V and J genes are TRBV28 and TRBJ1-1; D remains ambiguous. Germline CDR1 and CDR2: MDHEN and SYDVKM. The germline V and J ends were trimmed by 5 bases and 5 bases, with 12 bases remaining between them. This CDR3 comprises 13 residues. The CDR3 sequence is CASSAPRGTEAFF. DNA of the CDR3: TGTGCCAGCAGTGCGCCGCGGGGTACTGAAGCTTTCTTT.

The genes are TRBV10-2 and TRBJ2-7; 10 bases line up with TRBD1. Germline CDR1 reads WSHSY; CDR2 reads SAAADI. Germline trimming cut 7 bases from V and 2 bases from J; bases unmatched to any gene: 5. The CDR3 sequence is 14 residues long. CDR3 nucleotide sequence: TGCGCCAGCAAGGGGACAGGGGTTCCCTACGAGCAGTACTTC. Protein: CASKGTGVPYEQYF.

The CDR3 DNA sequence: TGCGCCAGCAGCCAAGAAAGGGCCTACGGGATGCCAGATACGCAGTATTTT. This codes for CASSQERAYGMPDTQYF. The genes are TRBV4-1 and TRBJ2-3; tentative D call: TRBD2 (5 bases). Per germline, CDR1 MGHRA and CDR2 YSYEKL. The germline V and J ends were trimmed by 0 bases and 4 bases, with 17 bases remaining between them. CDR3 size: 17 residues.

The CDR3 spells CASSFWDSTYNEQFF. Here the CDR3 DNA reads TGTGCCAGCAGCTTCTGGGACTCCACCTACAATGAGCAGTTCTTC. The V and J genes are TRBV11-2 and TRBJ2-1, with a tentative D call TRBD2 (6 bases). The CDR3 extends over 15 amino acids. The germline CDR1 and CDR2 sequences are SGHAT and FQNNGV. Trimming removed 3 bases from V and 2 bases from J, with 11 bases in between.

The chain has TRBV9 and TRBJ2-3; the D gene is possibly TRBD2 (6 bases). Germline CDR1 is SGDLS and CDR2 is YYNGEE. This CDR3 is 14 amino acids long. Between the trimmed V and J ends, which lost 7 bases and 2 bases, there was a span of 14 bases. In DNA, the CDR3 is TGTGCCAGCCAGCAGCGGGCCTTCACAGATACGCAGTATTTT. As protein: CASQQRAFTDTQYF.

This clone was seen only once. Other DNA sequences of this sample code for an identical CDR3. Here the CDR3 reads CASSSQATNEKLFF. CDR3 sequence (DNA): TGTGCCAGTAGTTCTCAGGCAACTAATGAAAAACTGTTTTTT. This rearrangement joins TRBV19 to TRBJ1-4; the D is unclear. This CDR3 spans 14 amino acids. The germline V and J ends were trimmed by 5 bases and 0 bases, with 7 bases remaining between them. Germline V lookup: CDR1 LNHDA, CDR2 SQIVND (reference sequence). Full variable domain (rest looked up from reference TRBV19 and TRBJ1-4): DGGITQSPKYLFRKEGQNVTLSCEQNLNHDAMYWYRQDPGQGLRLIYYSQIVNDFQKGDIAEGYSVSREKKESFPLTVTSAQKNPTAFYLCASSSQATNEKLFFGSGTQLSVL.

This chain connects TRBV6-5 to TRBJ1-1; D uncertain. Per germline, CDR1 MNHEY and CDR2 SVGAGI. V dropped 0 bases and J dropped 1 base, with 9 bases sitting between them. The CDR3 runs 15 residues. CDR3 region: CASSYSDGANTEAFF. As DNA, the CDR3 is TGTGCCAGCAGTTACTCCGACGGAGCGAACACTGAAGCTTTCTTT.

The chain carries TRBV19 and TRBJ1-1, with 7 positions matching TRBD1. After removal of 6 bases from V and 4 bases from J, the junction contained 5 bases not matched to a gene. Germline lookup yields CDR1 LNHDA and CDR2 SQIVND (reference sequence). The CDR3 is 13 amino acids. The CDR3 nucleotides read TGTGCCAGTAGACTAGACAGGGCCACTGAAGCTTTCTTT. Its translation is CASRLDRATEAFF.